One sample yielded the 27 T cell receptor beta chains listed below, sequenced in a study of blood T cell repertoires in COVID-19. The protocol was immunoSEQ multiplex PCR, while the TCRdb copy is restricted to in-frame clones and leaves out a portion. Of about 94,000 clones listed, about four fifths are singletons. Sequencing was carried out using peripheral blood. These receptors were taken from a human donor in a cohort sampled during active COVID-19.

This clone occurred once. V gene TRBV7-2 combines with J gene TRBJ2-1; 8 bases line up with TRBD2. J lost 6 bases, V lost 1 base, and 8 bases had no gene match. The CDR3 sequence is 16 residues long. From germline, CDR1 is SGHTA and CDR2 FQGNSA. The CDR3 sequence is CASSLDSGRDSNEQFF. The CDR3 DNA is TGTGCCAGCAGCTTAGACTCCGGGAGGGATAGCAATGAGCAGTTCTTC.

V usage is TRBV19 and J usage is TRBJ2-1; unclear D gene. Trimming stripped 7 bases from V and 9 bases from J, with 10 bases between. The V gene's germline CDR1 is LNHDA and CDR2 SQIVND (reference sequence). The CDR3 is 11 residues long. CDR3 region: CASNFPGEQFF. The CDR3 nucleotides are TGTGCCAGTAACTTCCCGGGTGAGCAGTTCTTC.

The V call is TRBV19, the J call TRBJ1-2; D call uncertain. CDR3 length equals 15 residues. V lost 3 bases and J 4 bases, leaving 15 bases between the germline ends. CDR1 is LNHDA and CDR2 is SQIVND in the germline V gene (reference sequence). CDR3 in amino acids: CASSIDTRLGYGYTF. The CDR3 region has the DNA TGTGCCAGTAGTATCGACACCCGGCTGGGCTATGGCTACACCTTC.

V gene TRBV19 combines with J gene TRBJ2-1, with TRBD1 identical over 9 bases. Germline V gene lookup returns CDR1 LNHDA and CDR2 SQIVND (reference sequence). The CDR3 is 15 residues long. The V segment lost 3 bases and the J segment 7 bases; nucleotides outside the gene matches: 7. CDR3 nucleotide sequence: TGTGCCAGTAGTATGGGGACAGGGCAAAGGAATGAGCAGTTCTTC. Residues: CASSMGTGQRNEQFF.

This clone has only one observation. V is TRBV21-1 and J is TRBJ1-1; TRBD1 was called by the table and not checked on the DNA. TRBV21-1 is noted as a pseudogene. The CDR3 totals 13 residues. DNA for the CDR3: TGTGCCAGCAGCAAAGCCAAAAACACTGAAGCTTTCTTT. Amino acid sequence: CASSKAKNTEAFF.

The chain couples TRBV19 to TRBJ1-2; possibly TRBD1 for D (6 bases). There are 10 residues in the CDR3. CDR1 and CDR2 (germline): LNHDA, SQIVND (reference sequence). The V and J ends lost 6 bases and 11 bases respectively, with 10 bases between them. CDR3 bases: TGTGCCAGTAGCCCCGGACAGTACACCTTC. It translates to CASSPGQYTF.

This clone appeared a few times. The rearrangement links TRBV9 to TRBJ1-2, with D possibly being TRBD1 (6 bases). This CDR3 region has 14 residues. The germline V and J ends were trimmed by 5 bases and 4 bases, with 15 bases remaining between them. Germline V CDR1 and CDR2: SGDLS, YYNGEE. The CDR3 coding sequence is TGTGCCAGCAGGCCCGAAGGGGGTGGCTATGGCTACACCTTC. This sequence encodes CASRPEGGGYGYTF.

This chain joins TRBV6-5 and TRBJ1-5; D remains unclear. Trimming removed 5 bases at V and 7 bases at J, with 15 bases between. The germline CDR1 and CDR2 sequences are MNHEY and SVGAGI. The CDR3 totals 14 residues. CDR3 in DNA: TGTGCCAGCAGTCTCCCCCTCGCGAGCCAGCCCCAGCATTTT. It yields the protein CASSLPLASQPQHF.

This chain joins TRBV27 and TRBJ2-1; D is possibly TRBD2 (6 bases). CDR1 MNHEY and CDR2 SMNVEV come from the germline V gene (reference sequence). The CDR3 length is 18 residues. Between the trimmed V and J ends, which lost 1 base and 1 base, there was a span of 17 bases. The CDR3 protein is CASSLFSAGTRSYNEQFF. In DNA, the CDR3 is TGTGCCAGCAGTTTATTTTCGGCGGGAACGCGGTCCTACAATGAGCAGTTCTTC.

V usage is TRBV6-5 and J usage is TRBJ1-3; D may be TRBD1 (6 bases). The CDR3 totals 13 residues. The ends were cut back, 7 bases at V and 2 bases at J, with 9 bases in the middle. Looked up from germline, CDR1 is MNHEY and CDR2 is SVGAGI. The chain's CDR3 is CASTRTAGNTIYF. In nucleotides, the CDR3 is TGTGCCAGCACCCGGACAGCTGGAAACACCATATATTTT.

In the case of this clone: At one boundary the junction diverges from the germline segment, which might be a read error. The V gene is TRBV30, the J gene TRBJ2-7; TRBD1 agrees at 7 bases. Germline CDR1 reads GTSNPN; CDR2 reads SVGIG (reference sequence). The CDR3 sequence is 13 residues long. The CDR3 reads CAGSRDRNYEQYF. The CDR3 DNA follows: TGTGCCGGGAGTCGGGACAGAAACTACGAGCAGTACTTC. Full variable domain (remainder filled in from reference TRBV30 and TRBJ2-7): SQTIHQWPATLVQPVGSPLSLECTVEGTSNPNLYWYRQAAGRGLQLLFYSVGIGQISSEVPQNLSASRPQDRQFILSSKKLLLSDSGFYLCAGSRDRNYEQYFGPGTRLTVT.

The chain uses TRBV28 and TRBJ1-2; D remains ambiguous. V was shortened by 4 bases and J by 14 bases, with 26 bases between the two germline ends. The germline V gene encodes CDR1 MDHEN and CDR2 SYDVKM. The CDR3 has 15 amino acids. Here the CDR3 reads CASSSAAPTGFVSTF. The CDR3 nucleotides read TGTGCCAGCAGTTCCGCCGCTCCCACGGGGTTTGTTTCTACCTTC.

This chain joins TRBV7-7 and TRBJ2-1; 11 bases are a match to TRBD1. Germline V lookup: CDR1 SSHAT, CDR2 FNYEAQ (reference sequence). The CDR3 is 15 amino acids. The V segment lost 5 bases and the J segment 6 bases; nucleotides outside the gene matches: 6. The CDR3 reads CASSAGTGGGNEQFF. The DNA for the CDR3 is TGTGCCAGCAGCGCTGGGACAGGGGGTGGCAATGAGCAGTTCTTC.

V and J are TRBV7-2 and TRBJ1-2; TRBD1 matches at 8 bases. The V gene's germline CDR1 is SGHTA and CDR2 FQGNSA. CDR3 length: 14 amino acids. J gave up 7 bases and V 4 bases, and 8 bases lay outside the gene matches. CDR3 residues: CASSSRTGNFGYTF. In DNA form, the CDR3 reads TGTGCCAGCAGCTCTCGGACAGGGAATTTTGGCTACACCTTC. The full variable domain, its missing parts supplied by reference TRBV7-2 and TRBJ1-2, is GAGVSQSPSNKVTEKGKDVELRCDPISGHTALYWYRQSLGQGLEFLIYFQGNSAPDKSGLPSDRFSAERTGGSVSTLTIQRTQQEDSAVYLCASSSRTGNFGYTFGSGTRLTVV.

This clone was seen only once. This chain connects TRBV5-1 to TRBJ1-2; TRBD1 is a possible D gene (6 bases). Trimming removed 4 bases from V and 2 bases from J, with 12 bases in between. This CDR3 contains 14 residues. Germline lookup yields CDR1 SGHRS and CDR2 YFSETQ. The CDR3 loop is CASSAYRDNYGYTF. CDR3 DNA: TGCGCCAGCAGCGCTTACAGGGACAACTATGGCTACACCTTC. The whole variable domain, filled in from reference TRBV5-1 and TRBJ1-2, reads KAGVTQTPRYLIKTRGQQVTLSCSPISGHRSVSWYQQTPGQGLQFLFEYFSETQRNKGNFPGRFSGRQFSNSRSEMNVSTLELGDSALYLCASSAYRDNYGYTFGSGTRLTVV.

This rearrangement joins TRBV2 to TRBJ2-3; no firm D call. Trimming shortened V by 1 base and J by 1 base, and 9 bases separated the two germline ends. This CDR3 has 15 amino acids. CDR1 and CDR2 (germline): SNHLY, FYNNEI. CDR3 protein: CASSEGRSRTDTQYF. The CDR3 DNA sequence: TGTGCCAGCAGTGAAGGGCGGAGCCGCACAGATACGCAGTATTTT.

This sequence joins TRBV7-2 and TRBJ2-2, with a tentative D call TRBD2 (6 bases). Per the germline V gene, CDR1 is SGHTA and CDR2 is FQGNSA. V was trimmed by 1 base and J by 7 bases, leaving 16 bases between them. CDR3 length equals 16 residues. The CDR3 is CASSLVGPPRGGELFF. CDR3 DNA sequence: TGTGCCAGCAGCTTAGTGGGCCCACCGCGGGGCGGGGAGCTGTTTTTT.

The chain carries TRBV28 and TRBJ1-2; D unclear. Germline V gene sequence: CDR1 MDHEN, CDR2 SYDVKM. The CDR3 has 17 amino acids. V was shortened by 3 bases and J by 2 bases, with 19 bases between the two germline ends. In nucleotides, the CDR3 is TGTGCCAGCAGTTTTCACAAACAACAGATTATGAACTATGGCTACACCTTC. This gives the protein CASSFHKQQIMNYGYTF.

The count of this clone is one. The rearrangement links TRBV28 to TRBJ2-3, with a weak D call TRBD1 (6 bases). From germline, CDR1 is MDHEN and CDR2 SYDVKM. V lost 6 bases and J 0 bases, leaving 16 bases between the germline ends. This CDR3 spans 16 amino acids. CDR3 region: CASSPTGHSSTDTQYF. CDR3 DNA sequence: TGTGCCAGCAGCCCTACGGGACATTCTAGCACAGATACGCAGTATTTT.

The chain employs TRBV6-2 or TRBV6-3 and TRBJ1-5; D is perhaps TRBD1 (6 bases). Germline V lookup: CDR1 MNHEY, CDR2 SVGEGT. This CDR3 has 15 residues. V was cut by 6 bases and J by 0 bases, with 12 bases left in between. CDR3 sequence (DNA): TGTGCCAGCAGCCCCGACAGGAATAGCAATCAGCCCCAGCATTTT. It is translated as CASSPDRNSNQPQHF.

The chain has TRBV18 and TRBJ2-3; D ambiguous. The ends were cut back, 0 bases at V and 2 bases at J, with 9 bases in the middle. There are 15 residues in the CDR3. Germline assignment: CDR1 KGHSH and CDR2 LQKENI. CDR3 residues: CASSPPSQYTDTQYF. CDR3 DNA sequence: TGTGCCAGCTCACCACCGTCCCAGTACACAGATACGCAGTATTTT.

The V and J genes are TRBV7-9 and TRBJ1-3, with TRBD1 matching 8 bases. The germline gives CDR1 SEHNR, CDR2 FQNEAQ (reference sequence). CDR3 size: 16 residues. Trimming took 3 bases from V and 0 from J; bases not matched to a gene: 4. In nucleotides, the CDR3 is TGTGCCAGCAGCTTTGACAGGGGTTACTCTGGAAACACCATATATTTT. Its protein is CASSFDRGYSGNTIYF.

This rearrangement joins TRBV7-2 to TRBJ1-6; D is uncertain. The V gene lost 5 bases and the J gene lost 7 bases, with 9 bases spanning the gap. Germline values: CDR1 SGHTA, CDR2 FQGNSA. The CDR3 extends over 13 amino acids. CDR3 residues: CASSQAANSPLHF. In DNA form, the CDR3 reads TGTGCCAGCAGCCAAGCGGCGAATTCACCCCTCCACTTT.

This chain connects TRBV10-3 to TRBJ1-1, with D perhaps TRBD1 (6 bases). CDR3 length equals 13 residues. V lost 5 bases, J lost 4 bases, and 11 bases lay in between. Germline V lookup: CDR1 ENHRY, CDR2 SYGVKD. Here the CDR3 reads CAISNRDGTEAFF. DNA for the CDR3: TGTGCCATCAGTAACAGGGACGGCACTGAAGCTTTCTTT.

The rearrangement uses TRBV5-4 and TRBJ1-2; D uncertain. Trimming pared 4 bases from V and 9 bases from J, leaving 10 bases between. The germline gives CDR1 SGHNT, CDR2 YYREEE (reference sequence). The CDR3 sequence is 11 residues long. CDR3 protein: CASSAEGSYTF. The CDR3 DNA is TGTGCCAGCAGCGCCGAGGGAAGCTACACCTTC.

The V gene is TRBV28, the J gene TRBJ1-3, with a tentative D call TRBD1 (5 bases). The CDR3 runs to 14 residues. Between the trimmed V and J ends, which lost 6 bases and 4 bases, there was a span of 13 bases. CDR1 and CDR2 (germline): MDHEN, SYDVKM. The CDR3, as DNA: TGTGCCAGCAGCTCAGGGTTCTCCGGAAACACCATATATTTT. Protein: CASSSGFSGNTIYF.

The chain uses TRBV19 and TRBJ1-2, with TRBD1 identical over 8 bases. There are 15 residues in the CDR3. The germline CDR1 and CDR2 sequences are LNHDA and SQIVND (reference sequence). V shed 5 bases, J shed 4 bases, and the junction held 9 bases outside the gene matches. CDR3 amino acids: CASSPGGLQGYGYTF. CDR3 in DNA: TGTGCCAGTAGTCCAGGGGGCCTACAGGGCTATGGCTACACCTTC.